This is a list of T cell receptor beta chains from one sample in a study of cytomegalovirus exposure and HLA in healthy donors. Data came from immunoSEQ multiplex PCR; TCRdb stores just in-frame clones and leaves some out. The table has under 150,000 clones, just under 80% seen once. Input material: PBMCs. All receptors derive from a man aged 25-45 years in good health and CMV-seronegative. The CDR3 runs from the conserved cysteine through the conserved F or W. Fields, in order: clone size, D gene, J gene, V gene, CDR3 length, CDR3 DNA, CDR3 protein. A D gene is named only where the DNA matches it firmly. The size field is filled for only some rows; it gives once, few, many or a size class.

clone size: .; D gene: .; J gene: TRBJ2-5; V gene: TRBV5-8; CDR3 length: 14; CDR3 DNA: TGTGCCAGCAGCTTAGTAGGGGGCCAAGAGACCCAGTACTTC; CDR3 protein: CASSLVGGQETQYF
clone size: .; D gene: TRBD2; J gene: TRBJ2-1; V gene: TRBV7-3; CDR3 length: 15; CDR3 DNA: TGTGCCAGCAGCTCCCAGCGAGTGGGGAGGGCATTCCAGTTCTTC; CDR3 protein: CASSSQRVGRAFQFF
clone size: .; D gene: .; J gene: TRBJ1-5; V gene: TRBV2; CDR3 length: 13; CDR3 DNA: TGTGCCAGTACCCGGGACAACAATCAGCCCCAGCATTTT; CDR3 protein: CASTRDNNQPQHF
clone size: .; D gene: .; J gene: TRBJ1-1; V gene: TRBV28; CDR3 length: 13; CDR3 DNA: TGTGCCAGCAGTAGAGGGATGAACACTGAAGCTTTCTTT; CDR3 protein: CASSRGMNTEAFF
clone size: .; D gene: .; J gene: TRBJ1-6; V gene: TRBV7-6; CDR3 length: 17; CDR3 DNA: TGTGCCAGCAGCTTAGAGGCAGGGGTAGGCTATAATTCACCCCTCCACTTT; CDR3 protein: CASSLEAGVGYNSPLHF
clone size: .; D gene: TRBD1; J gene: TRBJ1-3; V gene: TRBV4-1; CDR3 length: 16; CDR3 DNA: TGCGCCAGCAGCCAGGGGGACAGAATTACTGGAAACACCATATATTTT; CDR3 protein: CASSQGDRITGNTIYF
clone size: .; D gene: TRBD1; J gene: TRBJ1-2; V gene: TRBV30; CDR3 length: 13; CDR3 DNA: TGTGCCTGGGGGAACAGGGGGCCCTATGGCTACACCTTC; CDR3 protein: CAWGNRGPYGYTF
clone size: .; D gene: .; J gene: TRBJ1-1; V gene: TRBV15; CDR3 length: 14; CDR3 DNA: TGTGCCACCAGCAGAGATTCGGGGAACACTGAAGCTTTCTTT; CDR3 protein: CATSRDSGNTEAFF
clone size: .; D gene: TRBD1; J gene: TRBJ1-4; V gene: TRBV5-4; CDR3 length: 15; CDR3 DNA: TGTGCCAGCAGCACACGGACAGGGGTTGGGGAAAAACTGTTTTTT; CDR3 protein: CASSTRTGVGEKLFF
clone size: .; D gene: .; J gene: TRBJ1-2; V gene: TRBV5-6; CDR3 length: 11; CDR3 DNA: TGTGCCAGCAGTCGGGACATCGGCTACACCTTC; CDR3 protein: CASSRDIGYTF
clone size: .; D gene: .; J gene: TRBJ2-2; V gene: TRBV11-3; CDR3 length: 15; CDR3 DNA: TGTGCCAGCAGCTTTGAGGGTGCGAGTGTCGGGGAGCTGTTTTTT; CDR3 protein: CASSFEGASVGELFF
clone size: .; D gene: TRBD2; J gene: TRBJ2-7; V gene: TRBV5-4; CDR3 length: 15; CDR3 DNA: TGTGCCAGCAGCATCGGCGGGGGGAGATACTACGAGCAGTACTTC; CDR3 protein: CASSIGGGRYYEQYF
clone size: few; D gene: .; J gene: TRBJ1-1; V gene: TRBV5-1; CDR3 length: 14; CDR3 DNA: TGCGCCAGCAGCCGCATCGGGGGAGGAACTGAAGCTTTCTTT; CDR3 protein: CASSRIGGGTEAFF
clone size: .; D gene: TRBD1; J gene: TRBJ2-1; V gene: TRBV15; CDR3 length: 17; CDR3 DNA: TGTGCCACCAGCAGGCCAGGGACAGCAAGCTCCTACAATGAGCAGTTCTTC; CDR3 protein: CATSRPGTASSYNEQFF
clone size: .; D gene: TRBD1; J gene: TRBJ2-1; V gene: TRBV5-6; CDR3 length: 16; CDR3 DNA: TGTGCCAGCAGCTTGGTAGACAGGGCCTTCTACAATGAGCAGTTCTTC; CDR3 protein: CASSLVDRAFYNEQFF
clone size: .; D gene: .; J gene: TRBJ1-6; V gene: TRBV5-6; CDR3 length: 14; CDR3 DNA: TGTGCCAGCAGCTTGGGACAGCCCTCTAAACCCCTCCACTTT; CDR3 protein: CASSLGQPSKPLHF
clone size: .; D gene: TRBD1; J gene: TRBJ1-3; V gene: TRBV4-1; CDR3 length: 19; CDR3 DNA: TGCGCCAGCAGCCAAGAGGCGACGGAGGGGGCTTTCTCTGGAAACACCATATATTTT; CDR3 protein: CASSQEATEGAFSGNTIYF
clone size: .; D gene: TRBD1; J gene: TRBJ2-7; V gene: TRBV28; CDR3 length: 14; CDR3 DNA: TGTGCCAGCAACCCTGACAGGGAAAGTTACGAGCAGTACTTC; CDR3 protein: CASNPDRESYEQYF
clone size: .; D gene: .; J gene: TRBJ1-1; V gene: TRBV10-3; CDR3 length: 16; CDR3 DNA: TGTGCCATCAGTGAGGTTTACGGCACAGGGTATCCTGAAGCTTTCTTT; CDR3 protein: CAISEVYGTGYPEAFF
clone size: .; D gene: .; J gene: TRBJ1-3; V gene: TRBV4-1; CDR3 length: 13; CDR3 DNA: TGCGCCAGCAGCCAAGATCCGGGAAACACCATATATTTT; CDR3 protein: CASSQDPGNTIYF
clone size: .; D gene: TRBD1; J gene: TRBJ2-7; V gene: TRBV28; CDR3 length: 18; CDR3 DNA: TGTGCCAGCAGTTTATCCCCGGACAGGATAATTCTTGCCTACGAGCAGTACTTC; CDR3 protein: CASSLSPDRIILAYEQYF
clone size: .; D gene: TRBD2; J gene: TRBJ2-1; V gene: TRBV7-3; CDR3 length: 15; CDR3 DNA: TGTGCCAGCAGCTTCACCGGGACTAGCGCCAATGAGCAGTTCTTC; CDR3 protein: CASSFTGTSANEQFF
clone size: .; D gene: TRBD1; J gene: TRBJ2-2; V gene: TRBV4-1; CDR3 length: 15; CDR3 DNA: TGCGCCAGTCGGACAGGCGTCGCGAACACCGGGGAGCTGTTTTTT; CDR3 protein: CASRTGVANTGELFF
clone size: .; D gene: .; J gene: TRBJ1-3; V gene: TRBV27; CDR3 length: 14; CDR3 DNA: TGTGCCAGCAGATCCACAGGGTCTCTGAACACCATATATTTT; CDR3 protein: CASRSTGSLNTIYF
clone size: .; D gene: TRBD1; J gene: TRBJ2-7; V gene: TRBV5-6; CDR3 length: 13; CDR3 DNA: TGTGCCAGCAGTGACAGGGTTTTTCACGAGCAGTACTTC; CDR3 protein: CASSDRVFHEQYF
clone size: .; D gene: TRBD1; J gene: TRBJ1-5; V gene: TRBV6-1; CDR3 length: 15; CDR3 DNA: TGTGCCAGCACCCGGGACAGGGGAATTGCTCAGCCCCAGCATTTT; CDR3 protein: CASTRDRGIAQPQHF
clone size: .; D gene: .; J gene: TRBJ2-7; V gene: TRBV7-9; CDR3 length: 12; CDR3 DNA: TGTTCCAGCAGCTTAGGACACTACGAGCAGTACTTC; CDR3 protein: CSSSLGHYEQYF
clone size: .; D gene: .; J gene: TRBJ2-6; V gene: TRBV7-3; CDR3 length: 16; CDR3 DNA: TGTGCCAGCAGCTCTCTTACAATCTCTGGGGCCAACGTCCTGACTTTC; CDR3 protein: CASSSLTISGANVLTF
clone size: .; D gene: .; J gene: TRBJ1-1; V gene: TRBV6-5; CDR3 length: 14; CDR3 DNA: TGTGCCAGCAGAAGACAGAGCATGAACACTGAAGCTTTCTTT; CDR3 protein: CASRRQSMNTEAFF
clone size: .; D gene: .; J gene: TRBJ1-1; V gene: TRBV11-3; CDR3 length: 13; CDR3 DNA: TGTGCCAGCAGCTCGACAGTGAACACTGAAGCTTTCTTT; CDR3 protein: CASSSTVNTEAFF
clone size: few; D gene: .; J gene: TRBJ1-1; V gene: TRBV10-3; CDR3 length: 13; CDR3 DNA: TGTGCTATCCAGTTAGGGGAGAACACTGAAGCTTTCTTT; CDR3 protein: CAIQLGENTEAFF
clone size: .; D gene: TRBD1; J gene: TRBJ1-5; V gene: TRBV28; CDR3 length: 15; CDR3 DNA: TGTGCCAGCAGCGATGGACAGGGGCCGAATCAGCCCCAGCATTTT; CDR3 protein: CASSDGQGPNQPQHF
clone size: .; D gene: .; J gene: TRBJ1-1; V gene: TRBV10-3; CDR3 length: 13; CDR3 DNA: TGTGCCATCAGTGAGGAGGAGGTGACTGAAGCTTTCTTT; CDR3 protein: CAISEEEVTEAFF
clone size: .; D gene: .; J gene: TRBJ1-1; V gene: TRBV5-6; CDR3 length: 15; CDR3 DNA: TGTGCCAGCAGCTTTCCTATCGGGGAAGGAACTGAAGCTTTCTTT; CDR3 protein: CASSFPIGEGTEAFF
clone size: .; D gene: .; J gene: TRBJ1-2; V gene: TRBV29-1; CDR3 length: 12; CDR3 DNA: TGCAGCGTCAAACCAGGGGCCGGTGGCTACACCTTC; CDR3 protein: CSVKPGAGGYTF
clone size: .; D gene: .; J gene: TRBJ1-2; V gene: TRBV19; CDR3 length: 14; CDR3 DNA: TGTGCCAGTAGTATCCAGGGGCGCATGGATGGCTACACCTTC; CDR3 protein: CASSIQGRMDGYTF
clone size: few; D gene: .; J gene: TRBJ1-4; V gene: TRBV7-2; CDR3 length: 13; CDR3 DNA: TGTGCCAGCAGCTTAGCGTATAGTGAAAAACTGTTTTTT; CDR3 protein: CASSLAYSEKLFF
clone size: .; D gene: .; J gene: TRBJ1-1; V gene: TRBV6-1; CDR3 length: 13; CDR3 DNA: TGTGCCAGCAGTGAACGTCGGAACACTGAAGCTTTCTTT; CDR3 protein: CASSERRNTEAFF
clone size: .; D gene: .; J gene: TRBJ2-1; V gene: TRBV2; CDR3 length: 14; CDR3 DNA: TGTGCCAGCAGTGCAGGAATAGGTTCCAATGAGCAGTTCTTC; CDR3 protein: CASSAGIGSNEQFF
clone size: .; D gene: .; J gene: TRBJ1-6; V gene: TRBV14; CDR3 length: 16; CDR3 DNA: TGTGCCAGCAGCAAACGGGCTACTCCCGGAGGTTCACCCCTCCACTTT; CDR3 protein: CASSKRATPGGSPLHF
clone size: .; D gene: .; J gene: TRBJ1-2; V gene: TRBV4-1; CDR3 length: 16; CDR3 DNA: TGCGCCAGCAGCCAACCCACGAAGGAGGTCGACTATGGCTACACCTTC; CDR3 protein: CASSQPTKEVDYGYTF
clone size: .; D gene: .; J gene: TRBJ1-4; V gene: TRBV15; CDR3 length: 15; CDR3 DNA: TGTGCCACCAGTATGTCTGCGGCAACTAATGAAAAACTGTTTTTT; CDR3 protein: CATSMSAATNEKLFF
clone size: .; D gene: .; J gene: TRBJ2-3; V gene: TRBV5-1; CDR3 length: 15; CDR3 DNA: TGCGCCAGCAGCTTGGTTGGGGGGGCCACAGATACGCAGTATTTT; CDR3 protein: CASSLVGGATDTQYF
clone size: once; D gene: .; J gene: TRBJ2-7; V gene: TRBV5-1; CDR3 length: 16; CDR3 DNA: TGCGCCAGCAGCTTGGCCTTGTCTGTTGCGTTCTACGAGCAGTACTTC; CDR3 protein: CASSLALSVAFYEQYF
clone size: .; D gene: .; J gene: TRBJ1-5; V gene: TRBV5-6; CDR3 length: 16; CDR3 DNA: TGTGCCAGCAGTAACAGGTTTTCCAATAGCAATCAGCCCCAGAATTTT; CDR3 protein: CASSNRFSNSNQPQNF
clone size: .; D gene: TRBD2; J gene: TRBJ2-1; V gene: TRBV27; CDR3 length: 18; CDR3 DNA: TGTGCCAGCAGTTTCAGCGGGGGGGCCCCCTTCTTGTACAATGAGCAGTTCTTC; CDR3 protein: CASSFSGGAPFLYNEQFF
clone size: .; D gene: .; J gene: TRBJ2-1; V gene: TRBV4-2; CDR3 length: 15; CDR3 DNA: TGTGCCAGCAGCCAAGGGACACGAGGAGACACTGAGCAGTTCTTC; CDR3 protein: CASSQGTRGDTEQFF
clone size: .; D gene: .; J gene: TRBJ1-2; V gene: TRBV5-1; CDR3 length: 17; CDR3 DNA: TGCGCCAGCAGCCCCTATGGCAGGGGAGATTCTAACTATGGCTACACCTTC; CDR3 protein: CASSPYGRGDSNYGYTF
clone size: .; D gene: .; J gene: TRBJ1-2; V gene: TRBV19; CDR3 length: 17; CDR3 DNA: TGTGCCAGTACCAAAGGTAGTGGGATCAGGGAGGAGGATGGCTACACCTTC; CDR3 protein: CASTKGSGIREEDGYTF
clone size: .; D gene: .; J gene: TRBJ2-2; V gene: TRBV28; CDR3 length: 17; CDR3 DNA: TGTGCCAGCAGTTTAGGAATGAGTCAGGGTGGCGTCGGGGAGCTGTTTTTT; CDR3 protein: CASSLGMSQGGVGELFF
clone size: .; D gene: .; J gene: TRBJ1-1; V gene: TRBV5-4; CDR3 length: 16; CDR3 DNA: TGTGCCAGCAGCCTCCAGGGTTCGCACGACGACCCCAAAGCTTTCTTT; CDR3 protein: CASSLQGSHDDPKAFF
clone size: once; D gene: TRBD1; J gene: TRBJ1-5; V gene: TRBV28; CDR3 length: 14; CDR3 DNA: TGTGCCAGCAACCCAGGACAGGGGAGGCAGCCCCAGCATTTT; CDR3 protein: CASNPGQGRQPQHF
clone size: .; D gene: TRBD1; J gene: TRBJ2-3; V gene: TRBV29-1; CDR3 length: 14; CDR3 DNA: TGCAGCGAGGCCGGGACAGGGCTCACAGATACGCAGTATTTT; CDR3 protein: CSEAGTGLTDTQYF
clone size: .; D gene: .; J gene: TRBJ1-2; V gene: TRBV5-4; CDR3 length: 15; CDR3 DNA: TGTGCCAGCAACCCACAACAGGGCTTAGACTATGGCTACACCTTC; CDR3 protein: CASNPQQGLDYGYTF
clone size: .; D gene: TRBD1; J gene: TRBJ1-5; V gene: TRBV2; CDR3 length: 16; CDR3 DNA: TGTGCCAGCAGTGCCGCTGCCGGACAGGGTAATCAGCCCCAGCATTTT; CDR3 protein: CASSAAAGQGNQPQHF